The next 4 T cell receptor beta chains were all read from a single sample in a study of early T cells in non-severe SARS-CoV-2 infection. TCRdb independently ran MiXCR on the 5' RACE reads; one entry per CDR3 protein. The sample holds about 19,000 distinct CDR3 sequences, more than 4% seen once. Sequenced: whole blood. These receptors all come from an adult who was a healthcare worker with PCR-confirmed SARS-CoV-2 infection or an uninfected control (not recorded which).

Worth noting for this clonotype: This may be a read error, as it is one base from a much larger clone. The chain has TRBV13 and TRBJ1-6, with TRBD1 matching 7 bases. After removal of 2 bases from V and 14 bases from J, the junction contained 21 bases not matched to a gene. Germline lookup yields CDR1 PRHDT and CDR2 FYEKMQ (reference sequence). The CDR3 is 18 amino acids. The CDR3 DNA reads TGTGCCAGCAGCTTACGGGACAGCTTTCCGAGAAAGGGCTCATCCCTCCACTTT. Its protein product is CASSLRDSFPRKGSSLHF.

This rearrangement joins TRBV6-1 to TRBJ2-3; D unclear. The V gene's germline CDR1 is MNHNS and CDR2 SASEGT. V lost 2 bases and J 2 bases, leaving 5 bases between the germline ends. The CDR3 extends over 13 amino acids. CDR3 DNA sequence: TGTGCCAGCAGTGAACGGACCACAGATACGCAGTATTTT. Residues: CASSERTTDTQYF.

This clonotype has only a few counts. The chain links TRBV5-4 to TRBJ1-2, with a tentative D call TRBD1 (5 bases). From germline, CDR1 is SGHNT and CDR2 YYREEE (reference sequence). This CDR3 comprises 14 residues. V was cut by 4 bases and J by 5 bases, with 15 bases left in between. CDR3 DNA sequence: TGTGCCAGCAGCCCGCCGCAGGGAGTATATGGCTACACCTTC. The encoded protein is CASSPPQGVYGYTF.

This clonotype was seen ten or more times. The chain recombines TRBV12-3 or TRBV12-4 with TRBJ1-1; D uncertain. Deletions cut 4 bases from V and 6 bases from J, with 12 bases between. This CDR3 comprises 13 residues. The CDR3 sequence: CASSYVTSPEAFF. In DNA form, the CDR3 reads TGTGCCAGCAGTTATGTTACATCGCCTGAAGCTTTCTTT.